Listed below are T cell receptor beta chains from one sample, sequenced in a study of blood T cell repertoires in COVID-19. TCRdb keeps only in-frame clones here, not all; method: immunoSEQ multiplex PCR. This table holds roughly 80,000 clones, 83% found once. The sample was peripheral blood. These receptors were obtained from a woman aged 80 or over with acute or convalescent COVID-19. Each CDR3 is given with its conserved first and last residue. The D gene is left open where the match is weak.

TRBJ2-7 | TRBD2 | TRBV19 | CASKGHASGKYEQYF
TRBJ2-2 | TRBD2 | TRBV3-1/TRBV3-2 | CASSPRPSGIAPSTGELFF
TRBJ2-3 | TRBD1 | TRBV5-8 | CASSSGTGGDITDTQYF
TRBJ2-6 | - | TRBV18 | CASSPSREATGANVLTF
TRBJ2-1 | TRBD2 | TRBV29-1 | CSVGGFDGRESNEQFF
TRBJ1-2 | - | TRBV6-5 | CASSPPGAAYGYTF
TRBJ2-1 | - | TRBV12-5 | CASGLSQISSYNEQFF
TRBJ2-1 | TRBD1 | TRBV24-1 | CATSDYRDREYNEQFF
TRBJ2-1 | - | TRBV24-1 | CATSDESSYNEQFF
TRBJ1-5 | TRBD1 | TRBV7-2 | CASSSLTGVGQPQHF
TRBJ2-4 | - | TRBV19 | CASSIDEAGKNIQYF
TRBJ2-5 | TRBD1 | TRBV5-1 | CASSSQGVGETQYF
TRBJ2-3 | TRBD2 | TRBV5-6 | CASSPLAGADTQYF
TRBJ2-5 | TRBD2 | TRBV4-3 | CASSQGSAGVVGNEETQYF
TRBJ2-7 | TRBD1 | TRBV19 | CASSNGQGTHEQYF
TRBJ1-2 | TRBD1 | TRBV11-3 | CASSQGTDRGYGYTF
TRBJ1-2 | TRBD1 | TRBV24-1 | CATSTQGVEGYTF
TRBJ2-7 | - | TRBV7-2 | CASSPATYEQYF
TRBJ1-2 | TRBD1 | TRBV19 | CASSIDQGQGSYGYTF
TRBJ1-5 | - | TRBV28 | CASTIRGIYSNQPQHF
TRBJ2-7 | - | TRBV7-9 | CASSAGRASYEQYF
TRBJ2-7 | TRBD2 | TRBV5-1 | CASTSEELYEQYF
TRBJ2-7 | - | TRBV2 | CASSEGREQYF
TRBJ2-7 | TRBD1 | TRBV6-5 | CASEGRDRGGEQYF
TRBJ2-7 | TRBD2 | TRBV24-1 | CATSDSSSGYYEQYF
TRBJ2-1 | TRBD1 | TRBV5-1 | CASSPRTGGNNEQFF
TRBJ2-2 | TRBD1 | TRBV11-3 | CASSPGQGSGELFF
TRBJ2-5 | - | TRBV5-1 | CASSLYNQETQYF
TRBJ2-7 | TRBD1 | TRBV5-1 | CASRDWGGTGGYEQYF
TRBJ2-3 | TRBD2 | TRBV5-1 | CASSFISGRLVDTQYF
TRBJ1-1 | - | TRBV6-5 | CASGQRNTEAFF
TRBJ2-7 | TRBD1 | TRBV4-1 | CASSQESTGLGEQYF
TRBJ1-5 | - | TRBV21-1 | CASSKDWGRGSDQPQHF
TRBJ2-5 | TRBD1 | TRBV7-8 | CASSPSGTGGWETQYF
TRBJ2-1 | TRBD1 | TRBV5-8 | CASSSYRGSSYNEQFF
TRBJ1-4 | - | TRBV29-1 | CSVAVLGGEKLFF
TRBJ2-7 | TRBD2 | TRBV30 | CAWARRGGAYEQYF
TRBJ2-5 | - | TRBV6-5 | CASSYWLGGRQETQYF
TRBJ2-2 | - | TRBV25-1 | CASSETARGATWGGELFF
TRBJ2-7 | TRBD1 | TRBV5-4 | CASSQDRGPAYEQYF
TRBJ1-4 | TRBD1 | TRBV28 | CASSKPGQGLEKLFF
TRBJ1-6 | TRBD1 | TRBV6-5 | CASSYLGQGGSPLHF
TRBJ2-7 | TRBD2 | TRBV11-3 | CASSLVVGTSGFYEQYF
TRBJ2-5 | TRBD1 | TRBV5-1 | CASSFTGTEETQYF
TRBJ2-7 | TRBD1 | TRBV6-5 | CASSGRSQGAYEQYF
TRBJ2-2 | - | TRBV7-2 | CASSLGVTGLTGELFF
TRBJ2-7 | TRBD1 | TRBV6-4 | CASSDKETGWHEQYF
TRBJ1-6 | - | TRBV25-1 | CASSEWGGVGLSPLHF
TRBJ2-3 | TRBD2 | TRBV7-2 | CASSLGYGRRTDTQYF
TRBJ1-4 | TRBD1 | TRBV6-1 | CASSDGQGAGEKLFF
TRBJ2-1 | TRBD2 | TRBV5-1 | CASSLGSGRPSSYNEQFF